This TCR beta chain was recorded in a study of blood T cell repertoires in COVID-19. Cohort allocation depended upon clinical history that participants reported. Each exposed participant met a COVID-19 case in the 2 weeks preceding study entry. The CDR3 spans 18 residues. Germline assignment: CDR1 MRHNA and CDR2 SNTAGT. J lost 0 bases, V lost 5 bases, and 12 bases had no gene match. The authors' processing: It was from reference gene primer amplification that nucleated cell counts were estimated. Clones were read by immunoSEQ multiplex PCR, and TCRdb kept only the in-frame ones, dropping some. Clone size and V and J calls were adopted from that table, with D and trimming inferred from the DNA. The sample has 350,000 to 400,000 clones, approximately 90% seen once; the top ten hold about 0.83%.

The receptor was derived from a woman in her 40s who had been exposed to COVID-19. The chain combines TRBV6-4 with TRBJ1-3; TRBD1 matches at 8 bases. The specimen was PBMCs or T cells enriched from blood (not recorded which). The CDR3 DNA reads as TGTGCCAGCAGTTGTAGGCACCGGGACAGGAACTCTGGAAACACCATATATTTT. It encodes CASSCRHRDRNSGNTIYF.